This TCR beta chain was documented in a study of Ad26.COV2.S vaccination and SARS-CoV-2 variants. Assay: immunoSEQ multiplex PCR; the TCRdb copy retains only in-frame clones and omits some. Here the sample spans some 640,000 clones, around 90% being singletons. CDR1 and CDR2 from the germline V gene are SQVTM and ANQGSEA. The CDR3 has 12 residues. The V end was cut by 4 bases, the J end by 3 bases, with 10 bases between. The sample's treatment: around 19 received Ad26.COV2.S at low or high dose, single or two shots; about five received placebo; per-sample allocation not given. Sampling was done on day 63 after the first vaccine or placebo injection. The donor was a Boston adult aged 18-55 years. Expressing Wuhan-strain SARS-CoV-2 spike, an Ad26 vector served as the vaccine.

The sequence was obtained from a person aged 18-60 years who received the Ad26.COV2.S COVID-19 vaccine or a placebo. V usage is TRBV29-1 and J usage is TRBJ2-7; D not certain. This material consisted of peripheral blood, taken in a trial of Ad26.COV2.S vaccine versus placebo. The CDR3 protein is CSVGLTGYEQYF. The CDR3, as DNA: TGCAGCGTTGGGCTGACCGGCTACGAGCAGTACTTC.